The source of this T cell receptor (beta chain) is a study of metastatic and nonmetastatic thyroid tumors. Trimming removed 5 bases at V and 9 bases at J, with 23 bases between. The germline V gene has CDR1 MGHDK and CDR2 SYGVNS. The CDR3 is 16 residues long. Thyroid surgery was performed in patients who had received no treatment beforehand. TCRdb re-called the PCR reads through MiXCR. The data hold 18,000 or so clones, with under 30% observed a single time. The specimen sequenced was tumor tissue. The rearrangement uses TRBV25-1 and TRBJ2-1; either TRBD1 or TRBD2 may fit D (5 bases each). This TCR derives from a female donor with papillary thyroid cancer or a benign thyroid nodule (not recorded which). Some clones in this sample may be carry-over from other donors' samples. The CDR3 loop is CASSRSGTPLRTEQFF. Here the CDR3 DNA reads TGTGCCAGCAGTCGGTCCGGGACGCCTCTGAGGACTGAGCAGTTCTTC. The full variable domain, completed using reference TRBV25-1 and TRBJ2-1, is EADIYQTPRYLVIGTGKKITLECSQTMGHDKMYWYQQDPGMELHLIHYSYGVNSTEKGDLSSESTVSRIRTEHFPLTLESARPSHTSQYLCASSRSGTPLRTEQFFGPGTRLTVL.